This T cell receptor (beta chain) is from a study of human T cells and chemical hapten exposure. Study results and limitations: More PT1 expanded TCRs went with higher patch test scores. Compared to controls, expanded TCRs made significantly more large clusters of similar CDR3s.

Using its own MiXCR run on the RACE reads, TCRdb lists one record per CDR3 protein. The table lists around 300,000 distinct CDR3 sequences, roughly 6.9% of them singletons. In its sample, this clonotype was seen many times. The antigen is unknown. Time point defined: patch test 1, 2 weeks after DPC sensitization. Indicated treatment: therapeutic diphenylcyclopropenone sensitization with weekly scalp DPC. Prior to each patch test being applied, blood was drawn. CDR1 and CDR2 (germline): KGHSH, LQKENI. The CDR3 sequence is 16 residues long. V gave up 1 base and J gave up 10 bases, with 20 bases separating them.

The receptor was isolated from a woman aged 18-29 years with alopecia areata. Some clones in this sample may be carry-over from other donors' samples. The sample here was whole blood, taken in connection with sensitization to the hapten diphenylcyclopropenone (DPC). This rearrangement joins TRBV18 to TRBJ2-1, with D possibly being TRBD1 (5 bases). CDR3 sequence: CASSPLVSGKVGEQFF. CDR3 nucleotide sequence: TGTGCCAGCTCACCACTTGTTTCAGGGAAAGTTGGGGAGCAGTTCTTC.